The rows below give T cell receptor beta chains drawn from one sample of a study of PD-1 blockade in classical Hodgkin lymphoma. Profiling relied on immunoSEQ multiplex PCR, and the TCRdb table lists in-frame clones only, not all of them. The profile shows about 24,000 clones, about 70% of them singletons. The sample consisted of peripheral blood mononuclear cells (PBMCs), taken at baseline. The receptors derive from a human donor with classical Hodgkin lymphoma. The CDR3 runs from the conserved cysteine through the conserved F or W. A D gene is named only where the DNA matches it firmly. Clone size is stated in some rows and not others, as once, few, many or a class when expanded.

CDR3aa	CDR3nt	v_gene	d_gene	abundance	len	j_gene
CASGLSWNTEAFF	TGTGCCAGCGGACTATCCTGGAACACTGAAGCTTTCTTT	TRBV6-5	-	-	13	TRBJ1-1
CASSSPTGANTGELFF	TGTGCCAGCAGCTCACCTACAGGGGCGAACACCGGGGAGCTGTTTTTT	TRBV11-2	TRBD1	-	16	TRBJ2-2
CASSVDSGQNEKLFF	TGTGCCAGCAGCGTAGACAGCGGCCAAAATGAAAAACTGTTTTTT	TRBV9	-	-	15	TRBJ1-4
CASSSPPSVQETQYF	TGTGCCAGCAGCAGCCCCCCGAGCGTTCAAGAGACCCAGTACTTC	TRBV5-4	-	-	15	TRBJ2-5
CASSMGARTVYGYTF	TGTGCCAGTAGTATGGGGGCGAGGACAGTCTATGGCTACACCTTC	TRBV19	-	medium-sized	15	TRBJ1-2
CASRPSGANVLTF	TGTGCCAGTAGGCCCTCTGGGGCCAACGTCCTGACTTTC	TRBV19	-	-	13	TRBJ2-6
CASRKPPSSYEQYF	TGTGCCAGCAGGAAGCCCCCGAGCTCCTACGAGCAGTACTTC	TRBV6-5	-	-	14	TRBJ2-7
CASSLGLGILGDEQFF	TGTGCCAGCAGTTTAGGGTTGGGGATCCTCGGGGATGAGCAGTTCTTC	TRBV28	-	few	16	TRBJ2-1
CASSTDTTQETQYF	TGTGCCAGCAGCACAGACACTACCCAAGAGACCCAGTACTTC	TRBV11-2	-	-	14	TRBJ2-5
CASSLNRQAPGEQYF	TGTGCCAGCAGCTTGAATCGACAAGCACCGGGGGAGCAGTACTTC	TRBV11-2	-	-	15	TRBJ2-7
CASRSSLNTGELFF	TGTGCCAGTAGGTCCAGCTTGAACACCGGGGAGCTGTTTTTT	TRBV19	-	-	14	TRBJ2-2
CASSEGGTSTDTQYF	TGTGCCAGCAGTGAAGGCGGTACTAGCACAGATACGCAGTATTTT	TRBV2	-	-	15	TRBJ2-3
CSVEVYQDAHGYTF	TGCAGCGTTGAAGTGTACCAGGATGCTCATGGCTACACCTTC	TRBV29-1	-	-	14	TRBJ1-2
CAWSVTRLAGVETQYF	TGTGCCTGGAGTGTAACTCGGCTAGCGGGGGTAGAGACCCAGTACTTC	TRBV30	TRBD2	-	16	TRBJ2-5
CASSTSRDRGETEAFF	TGTGCCAGTAGTACATCGAGGGACAGGGGGGAAACTGAAGCTTTCTTT	TRBV19	TRBD1	-	16	TRBJ1-1
CASSLQGSYNEQFF	TGTGCCAGCAGTCTCCAGGGCTCCTACAATGAGCAGTTCTTC	TRBV27	-	-	14	TRBJ2-1
CASSPPGQRGTGELFF	TGTGCCAGCAGCCCTCCGGGGCAGCGAGGGACCGGGGAGCTGTTTTTT	TRBV11-2	-	-	16	TRBJ2-2
CASSFPGPHRNSPLHF	TGTGCCAGCAGCTTCCCTGGGCCCCACCGCAATTCACCCCTCCACTTT	TRBV7-2	-	-	16	TRBJ1-6
CASGGILLNSPLHF	TGTGCCAGCGGGGGGATTCTTCTTAATTCACCCCTCCACTTT	TRBV6-5	-	-	14	TRBJ1-6
CASSLNGYNEQFF	TGTGCCAGCAGCCTAAACGGGTACAATGAGCAGTTCTTC	TRBV7-9	-	-	13	TRBJ2-1
CASSPSSYNEQFF	TGTGCCAGCAGCCCCAGCTCCTACAATGAGCAGTTCTTC	TRBV28	-	-	13	TRBJ2-1
CASSLSPGKGYTF	TGTGCCAGCAGCTTATCCCCAGGGAAGGGCTACACCTTC	TRBV5-6	-	-	13	TRBJ1-2
CASSLSGNSYEQYF	TGTGCCAGCAGCTTATCTGGAAACTCCTACGAGCAGTACTTC	TRBV7-3	-	-	14	TRBJ2-7
CASSKTGGSWIDEQYF	TGTGCCAGCAGCAAAACGGGGGGGTCATGGATCGACGAGCAGTACTTC	TRBV7-6	TRBD2	-	16	TRBJ2-7
CASSEFSNEKLFF	TGCGCCAGCAGTGAGTTTAGTAATGAAAAACTGTTTTTT	TRBV10-1	-	once	13	TRBJ1-4
CASSLTGGRETQYF	TGTGCCAGCAGTTTGACGGGGGGCCGGGAGACCCAGTACTTC	TRBV28	-	-	14	TRBJ2-5
CASSTVAGQPQHF	TGTGCCAGCAGTACCGTTGCGGGTCAGCCCCAGCATTTT	TRBV5-6	-	few	13	TRBJ1-5
CASSWVAGGPSYEQYF	TGTGCCAGCAGTTGGGTAGCGGGGGGGCCTTCCTACGAGCAGTACTTC	TRBV6-5	TRBD2	-	16	TRBJ2-7
CASSVTRGSEQFF	TGTGCCAGCAGCGTAACCCGCGGGAGCGAGCAGTTCTTC	TRBV7-2	TRBD2	-	13	TRBJ2-1
CASSNSAVTYEQYF	TGTGCCAGCAGTAACAGCGCTGTCACCTACGAGCAGTACTTC	TRBV6-5	-	-	14	TRBJ2-7
CASSQDWGVDTGELFF	TGTGCCAGCAGCCAAGATTGGGGGGTGGACACCGGGGAGCTGTTTTTT	TRBV14	-	few	16	TRBJ2-2
CASSLGYTEAFF	TGTGCCAGCAGCTTGGGGTACACTGAAGCTTTCTTT	TRBV7-2	-	-	12	TRBJ1-1
CAWSTEEGLGETQYF	TGTGCCTGGAGCACGGAGGAGGGGCTCGGGGAGACCCAGTACTTC	TRBV30	-	medium-sized	15	TRBJ2-5
CASSHGDPYEQYF	TGTGCCAGCAGCCACGGGGACCCCTACGAGCAGTACTTC	TRBV5-4	-	-	13	TRBJ2-7
CAISETSDRAYEQYF	TGTGCCATCAGTGAGACCTCGGACAGGGCCTACGAGCAGTACTTC	TRBV10-3	TRBD1	-	15	TRBJ2-7
CASSVGASGGANNEQFF	TGTGCCAGCAGCGTAGGGGCTAGCGGGGGGGCCAACAATGAGCAGTTCTTC	TRBV9	TRBD2	-	17	TRBJ2-1
CASSAKDRGGGYTF	TGTGCCAGCAGCGCGAAGGACAGGGGAGGGGGCTACACCTTC	TRBV9	TRBD1	-	14	TRBJ1-2
CASSGRGDSSDTQYF	TGTGCCAGCAGTGGTCGGGGGGATTCCTCAGATACGCAGTATTTT	TRBV2	TRBD2	few	15	TRBJ2-3
CSVGHRVGEQFF	TGCAGCGTTGGTCACAGGGTGGGTGAGCAGTTCTTC	TRBV29-1	-	once	12	TRBJ2-1
CASSRPGDTEAFF	TGTGCCAGCAGCCGTCCAGGGGATACTGAAGCTTTCTTT	TRBV9	-	few	13	TRBJ1-1
CATRRLAGTDTQYF	TGTGCCACCAGACGACTAGCGGGCACAGATACGCAGTATTTT	TRBV6-1	TRBD2	-	14	TRBJ2-3
CAWRVQGGRFGEQYF	TGTGCCTGGAGAGTCCAGGGGGGCCGGTTCGGCGAGCAGTACTTC	TRBV30	-	once	15	TRBJ2-7
CASSYEAEETQYF	TGTGCCAGCAGTTACGAGGCAGAAGAGACCCAGTACTTC	TRBV6-5	-	-	13	TRBJ2-5
CASSVEGTASYEQYF	TGTGCCAGCAGCGTAGAAGGGACAGCCTCCTACGAGCAGTACTTC	TRBV9	TRBD1	-	15	TRBJ2-7
CASSGSVPYNEQFF	TGTGCCAGCAGTGGGAGCGTCCCTTACAATGAGCAGTTCTTC	TRBV5-6	-	-	14	TRBJ2-1
CASSLWGPDTEAFF	TGTGCCAGCAGTTTGTGGGGCCCGGACACTGAAGCTTTCTTT	TRBV6-5	-	-	14	TRBJ1-1
CASTPTLLAGGFSEQFF	TGTGCCAGTACCCCAACCCTACTAGCGGGGGGATTCAGTGAGCAGTTCTTC	TRBV19	TRBD2	-	17	TRBJ2-1
CASAPLLMDTEAFF	TGTGCCAGCGCTCCACTGCTTATGGACACTGAAGCTTTCTTT	TRBV14	-	few	14	TRBJ1-1
CASSNARDNLYEQYF	TGTGCCAGCAGCAACGCTCGGGACAATTTATACGAGCAGTACTTC	TRBV5-6	-	-	15	TRBJ2-7
CASSPTSGGAGGPGELFF	TGTGCCAGCAGCCCAACTAGCGGGGGGGCCGGGGGACCCGGGGAGCTGTTTTTT	TRBV13	TRBD2	-	18	TRBJ2-2
CASGVGGTFYEQYF	TGTGCCAGCGGTGTTGGGGGCACCTTCTACGAGCAGTACTTC	TRBV6-5	-	-	14	TRBJ2-7